This T cell receptor (beta chain) was documented in a study of blood T cell repertoires in COVID-19. For the study at large: PBMCs, B-cell-depleted T cells, or T cells were the source of the cDNA or gDNA that made up the material.

The CDR3 loop spans 18 amino acids. The germline gives CDR1 SGHTA, CDR2 FQGNSA. The J segment lost 4 bases and the V segment lost 4 bases, leaving 11 bases of the junction unmatched. Authors' analysis steps: Nucleated cell counts were estimated from reference gene primer amplification. Here immunoSEQ multiplex PCR was the method, and the copy in TCRdb shows in-frame clones only, minus some. For V, J and clone size, that table is used; D and trimming come from the DNA. Among 100,000 to 150,000 clones listed, approximately 81% were seen once. Sequenced material: peripheral blood. The clonotype comes from a man in his sixties with acute or convalescent COVID-19. The rearrangement uses TRBV7-2 and TRBJ2-5, with 14 nucleotides matching TRBD2. The CDR3: CASSSPTSGRARIETQYF. CDR3 nucleotide sequence: TGTGCCAGCAGCTCCCCGACTAGCGGGAGGGCGCGTATAGAGACCCAGTACTTC.